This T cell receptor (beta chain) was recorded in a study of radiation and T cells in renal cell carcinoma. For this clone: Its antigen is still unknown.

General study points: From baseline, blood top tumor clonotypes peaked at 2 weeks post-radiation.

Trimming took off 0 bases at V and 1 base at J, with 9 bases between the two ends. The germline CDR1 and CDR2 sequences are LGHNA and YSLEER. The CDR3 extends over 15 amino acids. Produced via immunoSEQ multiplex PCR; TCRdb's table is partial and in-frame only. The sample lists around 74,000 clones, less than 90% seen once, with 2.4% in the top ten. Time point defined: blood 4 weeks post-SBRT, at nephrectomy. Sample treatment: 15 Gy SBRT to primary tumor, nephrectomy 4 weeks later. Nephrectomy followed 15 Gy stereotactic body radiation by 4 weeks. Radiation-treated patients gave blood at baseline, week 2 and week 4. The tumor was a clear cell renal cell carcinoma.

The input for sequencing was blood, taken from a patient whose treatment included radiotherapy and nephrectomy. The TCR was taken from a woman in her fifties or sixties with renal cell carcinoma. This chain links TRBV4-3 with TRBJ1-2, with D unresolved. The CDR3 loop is CASSQDGGGNYGYTF. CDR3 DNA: TGCGCCAGCAGCCAAGATGGCGGAGGTAACTATGGCTACACCTTC.